The 32 T cell receptor beta chains below all came from one sample that was sequenced in a study of blood T cell repertoires in COVID-19. The data were produced by immunoSEQ multiplex PCR, yet TCRdb's version contains in-frame clones alone and is incomplete. The repertoire has around 240,000 clones, around 83% of them found once; the top ten carry 7.4%. The sequenced material came from peripheral blood. The receptors here all came from a woman aged 45-65 years with acute or convalescent COVID-19.

The gene calls are TRBV7-2 and TRBJ2-6, with D possibly matching TRBD2 (5 bases). The CDR3 has 16 residues. The V gene lost 1 base and the J gene lost 0 bases, with 7 bases spanning the gap. Germline CDR1 reads SGHTA; CDR2 reads FQGNSA. CDR3 amino acids: CASSLVGDSGANVLTF. In DNA form, the CDR3 reads TGTGCCAGCAGCTTAGTCGGGGACTCTGGGGCCAACGTCCTGACTTTC.

This CDR3 reads CASARDKNTEAFF. In nucleotides, the CDR3 is TGTGCCAGCGCCCGGGACAAGAACACTGAAGCTTTCTTT. The chain uses TRBV27 and TRBJ1-1, with a possible D match to TRBD1 (6 bases). The CDR3 spans 13 residues. Germline V CDR1 and CDR2: MNHEY, SMNVEV (reference sequence). Trimming took off 8 bases at V and 1 base at J, with 11 bases between the two ends.

This sequence joins TRBV19 and TRBJ1-2; possibly TRBD1 for D (6 bases). CDR1 and CDR2 (germline): LNHDA, SQIVND (reference sequence). Trimming shortened V by 6 bases and J by 3 bases, and 14 bases separated the two germline ends. This CDR3 contains 14 residues. The CDR3 here is CASRARGTDYGYTF. DNA for the CDR3: TGTGCCAGTAGGGCCAGGGGAACTGACTATGGCTACACCTTC.

This chain joins TRBV27 and TRBJ1-3, with TRBD1 as a possible D gene (5 bases). Germline V gene lookup returns CDR1 MNHEY and CDR2 SMNVEV (reference sequence). The V end was cut by 6 bases, the J end by 2 bases, with 14 bases between. The CDR3 has 15 amino acids. CDR3 region: CASRGGTDAGNTIYF. The DNA for the CDR3 is TGTGCCAGCAGGGGAGGGACTGACGCTGGAAACACCATATATTTT.

The chain combines TRBV28 with TRBJ2-5; 8 nucleotides match TRBD2. J was trimmed by 1 base and V by 8 bases; bases with no gene match: 9. Germline values: CDR1 MDHEN, CDR2 SYDVKM. The CDR3 length is 15 residues. The CDR3 coding sequence is TGTGCCAGCGATTATCCTAGCGGGCGCCAAGAGACCCAGTACTTC. Translated, it gives CASDYPSGRQETQYF.

The sample holds one count of this clone. The J gene is TRBJ1-4, the V gene TRBV19, with D unclear. The CDR3 has 13 residues. Looked up from germline, CDR1 is LNHDA and CDR2 is SQIVND (reference sequence). Trimming took off 7 bases at V and 1 base at J, with 7 bases between the two ends. The CDR3 sequence is CASNEETNEKLFF. DNA for the CDR3: TGTGCCAGTAACGAGGAAACTAATGAAAAACTGTTTTTT. The full variable domain, with the rest looked up from reference TRBV19 and TRBJ1-4, is DGGITQSPKYLFRKEGQNVTLSCEQNLNHDAMYWYRQDPGQGLRLIYYSQIVNDFQKGDIAEGYSVSREKKESFPLTVTSAQKNPTAFYLCASNEETNEKLFFGSGTQLSVL.

The chain uses TRBV5-4 and TRBJ2-2, with 7 positions matching TRBD2. V lost 3 bases, J lost 4 bases, and 6 bases stayed unmatched. The CDR3 consists of 15 residues. Germline V gene data show CDR1 as SGHNT and CDR2 as YYREEE (reference sequence). CDR3 in DNA: TGTGCCAGCAGCTCCTCTGGGGGGGGCACCGGGGAGCTGTTTTTT. It translates to CASSSSGGGTGELFF.

The chain recombines TRBV7-8 with TRBJ2-5, with 7 bases matching TRBD2. This CDR3 has 17 residues. The V segment lost 3 bases and the J segment 4 bases; nucleotides outside the gene matches: 14. The germline gives CDR1 SGHVS, CDR2 FQNEAQ. CDR3 amino acids: CASSFPLGGGGRETQYF. In DNA, the CDR3 is TGTGCCAGCAGCTTTCCTCTGGGCGGGGGAGGTCGAGAGACCCAGTACTTC.

V and J are TRBV5-1 and TRBJ2-5; D perhaps matches TRBD1 (5 bases). The V end lost 1 base, the J end lost 5 bases, and 15 bases lay between the germline ends. From germline, CDR1 is SGHRS and CDR2 YFSETQ. CDR3 length: 15 residues. CDR3 in amino acids: CASSLSPGPGETQYF. CDR3 sequence (DNA): TGCGCCAGCAGCTTGAGTCCAGGGCCAGGGGAGACCCAGTACTTC.

The genes are TRBV10-2 and TRBJ2-7; 10 nucleotides align to TRBD1. J was trimmed by 3 bases and V by 6 bases; bases with no gene match: 8. Germline V gene sequence: CDR1 WSHSY, CDR2 SAAADI. The CDR3 contains 15 residues. CDR3 DNA: TGCGCCAGCAGCCTTGGACAGGGGGGGGTCTACGAGCAGTACTTC. Translation gives CASSLGQGGVYEQYF.

The chain couples TRBV7-9 to TRBJ2-2, with a tentative D call TRBD2 (6 bases). Germline CDR1 is SEHNR and CDR2 is FQNEAQ (reference sequence). Trimming pared 8 bases from V and 1 base from J, leaving 11 bases between. The CDR3 extends over 14 amino acids. The CDR3 here is CASRAGRNTGELFF. The CDR3 region has the DNA TGTGCCAGCCGGGCGGGGAGGAACACCGGGGAGCTGTTTTTT.

V and J are TRBV27 and TRBJ2-7, with 11 bases that match TRBD2. This CDR3 has 16 amino acids. The trim removed 4 bases at V and 0 bases at J, leaving 5 bases unmatched. Germline V gene sequence: CDR1 MNHEY, CDR2 SMNVEV (reference sequence). For the CDR3, the DNA is TGTGCCAGCAGTTCCTGGGGGACTAGCGGCTCCTACGAGCAGTACTTC. The encoded protein is CASSSWGTSGSYEQYF.

This clone was found once. This chain uses TRBV11-3 with TRBJ1-2, with 8 bases identical to TRBD1. J lost 6 bases, V lost 3 bases, and 12 bases had no gene match. Germline CDR1 SGHNT, CDR2 YENEEA. This CDR3 contains 16 residues. DNA for the CDR3: TGTGCCAGCAGCTTTTCCGTTGGACAGGGAATAGATGGCTACACCTTC. As protein: CASSFSVGQGIDGYTF.

The sample holds a few counts of this clone. The chain links TRBV30 to TRBJ2-1; D is unresolved. The CDR3 has 12 amino acids. V shed 3 bases and J shed 2 bases, with 5 bases lying between them. CDR1 is GTSNPN and CDR2 is SVGIG in the germline V gene (reference sequence). Here the CDR3 DNA reads TGTGCCTGGAGGCAGACCTACAATGAGCAGTTCTTC. Protein sequence: CAWRQTYNEQFF.

The chain has TRBV28 and TRBJ2-3, with D unclear. Trimming took 7 bases from V and 4 from J, leaving 6 bases between them. CDR3 length: 11 amino acids. Germline V gene data show CDR1 as MDHEN and CDR2 as SYDVKM. CDR3 region: CASTTPDTQYF. The CDR3 DNA sequence: TGTGCCAGCACTACCCCAGATACGCAGTATTTT.

The chain combines TRBV28 with TRBJ1-3; no clear D gene. Looked up from germline, CDR1 is MDHEN and CDR2 is SYDVKM. The CDR3 is 14 residues long. V was shortened by 3 bases and J by 3 bases, with 9 bases between the two germline ends. The DNA of the CDR3 is TGTGCCAGCAGTTTTTCCGGGTATGGAAACACCATATATTTT. Amino acids: CASSFSGYGNTIYF.

This clone was found many times. V is TRBV4-3 and J is TRBJ2-7; possibly TRBD1 for D (7 bases). The CDR3 consists of 14 residues. The germline V gene has CDR1 LGHNA and CDR2 YSLEER. Trimming removed 1 base from V and 5 bases from J, with 12 bases in between. CDR3 DNA: TGCGCCAGCAGCCAAGGTGGCAGGGGGGACGAGCAGTACTTC. It is translated as CASSQGGRGDEQYF.

CDR3 bases: TGTGCCAGCAGTGATTCAGGGTCTCCGTCCATTCAGTACTTC. This sequence encodes CASSDSGSPSIQYF. The chain is built from TRBV6-1 and TRBJ2-4; a possible D gene is TRBD1 (5 bases). V was trimmed by 3 bases and J by 9 bases, leaving 15 bases between them. Germline V lookup: CDR1 MNHNS, CDR2 SASEGT. The CDR3 is 14 residues long.

The V and J genes are TRBV2 and TRBJ1-5, with 9 bases aligning to TRBD1. The germline gives CDR1 SNHLY, CDR2 FYNNEI. The V segment lost 4 bases and the J segment 6 bases; nucleotides outside the gene matches: 7. The CDR3 totals 15 residues. CDR3 in DNA: TGTGCCAGCAGTGTTGGGACAGGGCAGATTCAGCCCCAGCATTTT. This encodes CASSVGTGQIQPQHF.

This chain uses TRBV7-9 with TRBJ2-7, with TRBD2 matching over 13 bases. With V trimmed by 3 bases and J by 6 bases, 8 bases remained unmatched. Germline assignment: CDR1 SEHNR and CDR2 FQNEAQ (reference sequence). The CDR3 totals 16 residues. In nucleotides, the CDR3 is TGTGCCAGCAGCTTTACGGGACTAGCGGGATTCGGCGAGCAGTACTTC. It specifies CASSFTGLAGFGEQYF.

The chain carries TRBV19 and TRBJ1-2; D is possibly TRBD1 (6 bases). CDR1 and CDR2 from the germline V gene are LNHDA and SQIVND (reference sequence). V lost 5 bases to trimming and J lost 7 bases, with 11 bases between them. The CDR3 contains 12 residues. In nucleotides, the CDR3 is TGTGCCAGTAGTGGACAGATGCGTGGCTACACCTTC. This codes for CASSGQMRGYTF.

Written as DNA, the CDR3 is TGTGCCAGCTCACCTGCCCCCGGGACTAGCCGCTACGAGCAGTACTTC. Translating it yields CASSPAPGTSRYEQYF. V usage is TRBV18 and J usage is TRBJ2-7, with 9 nucleotides matching TRBD2. Germline CDR1 KGHSH, CDR2 LQKENI. J lost 3 bases, V lost 3 bases, and 9 bases had no gene match. The CDR3 covers 16 residues.

The sample holds one count of this clone. The chain combines TRBV2 with TRBJ2-5; 12 nucleotides line up with TRBD2. CDR1 is SNHLY, CDR2 FYNNEI, per germline. The CDR3 contains 13 residues. V dropped 9 bases and J dropped 3; count of bases not matched to a gene: 2. The CDR3 nucleotides are TGTGCCAGGAGACTAGCGGGAGAAGAGACCCAGTACTTC. This encodes CARRLAGEETQYF.

The V gene is TRBV30, the J gene TRBJ1-4; D gene uncertain. Germline CDR1 and CDR2: GTSNPN and SVGIG (reference sequence). This CDR3 is 13 amino acids long. Trimming cost V 4 bases and J 4 bases, with 10 bases left between them. Here the CDR3 DNA reads TGTGCCTGGAAGCCAGGACTTAATGAAAAACTGTTTTTT. Its protein is CAWKPGLNEKLFF.

The chain carries TRBV12-3 or TRBV12-4 and TRBJ1-1, with a weak D call TRBD1 (5 bases). The V end was cut by 6 bases, the J end by 1 base, with 9 bases between. The CDR3 loop spans 13 amino acids. This chain's CDR3 is CASSRQQNTEAFF. For the CDR3, the DNA is TGTGCCAGCAGCCGACAGCAGAACACTGAAGCTTTCTTT.

This chain uses TRBV18 with TRBJ1-4; 10 nucleotides agree with TRBD1. Germline lookup yields CDR1 KGHSH and CDR2 LQKENI. Trimming cost V 5 bases and J 0 bases; bases outside gene matches: 3. The CDR3 runs to 16 residues. The CDR3 DNA reads as TGTGCCAGCTCAGACAGGGGGCCTGCAACTAATGAAAAACTGTTTTTT. Amino acid sequence: CASSDRGPATNEKLFF. Complete variable domain (other parts from reference TRBV18 and TRBJ1-4): NAGVMQNPRHLVRRRGQEARLRCSPMKGHSHVYWYRQLPEEGLKFMVYLQKENIIDESGMPKERFSAEFPKEGPSILRIQQVVRGDSAAYFCASSDRGPATNEKLFFGSGTQLSVL.

The genes are TRBV18 and TRBJ2-1; 13 positions match TRBD2. The CDR3 sequence is 15 residues long. In germline, CDR1 is KGHSH, CDR2 LQKENI. V was pared by 6 bases and J by 9 bases, with 8 bases of the junction left unmatched. The CDR3 DNA reads TGTGCCAGCTCGGTCGGGACTAGCGGGATCGGTGAGCAGTTCTTC. Its protein is CASSVGTSGIGEQFF. The full variable domain, its missing parts supplied by reference TRBV18 and TRBJ2-1, is NAGVMQNPRHLVRRRGQEARLRCSPMKGHSHVYWYRQLPEEGLKFMVYLQKENIIDESGMPKERFSAEFPKEGPSILRIQQVVRGDSAAYFCASSVGTSGIGEQFFGPGTRLTVL.

J is TRBJ2-7 and V is TRBV23-1; TRBD1 agrees at 9 bases. TRBV23-1 counts as an open reading frame of uncertain function. Losses at the gene ends were 6 bases for V and 7 bases for J; bases not matched to a gene: 10. This CDR3 spans 14 amino acids. CDR3 in amino acids: CASSLGQGPREQYF. For the CDR3, the DNA is TGCGCCAGCAGCCTCGGACAGGGGCCCCGGGAGCAGTACTTC.

The chain employs TRBV6-6 and TRBJ2-3; TRBD2 agrees at 7 bases. J gave up 1 base and V 6 bases, and 4 bases lay outside the gene matches. Germline loops: CDR1 MNHNY, CDR2 SVGAGI (reference sequence). CDR3 length: 14 residues. DNA of the CDR3: TGTGCCAGCAGACGAACTAGCGGCACAGATACGCAGTATTTT. This translates into CASRRTSGTDTQYF.

The gene calls are TRBV2 and TRBJ1-6, with unresolved D. This CDR3 contains 14 residues. Looked up from germline, CDR1 is SNHLY and CDR2 is FYNNEI. V shed 7 bases and J shed 7 bases, with 14 bases lying between them. The CDR3 DNA reads TGTGCCAGCACTAACCGGAACGGGAATTCACCCCTCCACTTT. Protein: CASTNRNGNSPLHF. Filled out from reference TRBV2 and TRBJ1-6, the complete variable domain reads EPEVTQTPSHQVTQMGQEVILRCVPISNHLYFYWYRQILGQKVEFLVSFYNNEISEKSEIFDDQFSVERPDGSNFTLKIRSTKLEDSAMYFCASTNRNGNSPLHFGNGTRLTVT.

The rearrangement joins TRBV6-5 to TRBJ1-4, with D hard to call. V lost 2 bases and J lost 8, with 12 bases in between. Germline V gives CDR1 MNHEY, CDR2 SVGAGI. This CDR3 is 14 amino acids long. The CDR3 reads CASSYRGRGEKLFF. For the CDR3, the DNA is TGTGCCAGCAGTTACCGAGGGCGAGGGGAAAAACTGTTTTTT.

The gene calls are TRBV19 and TRBJ2-7; D perhaps matches TRBD2 (6 bases). V dropped 8 bases and J dropped 4 bases, with 12 bases sitting between them. There are 12 residues in the CDR3. The germline CDR1 and CDR2 sequences are LNHDA and SQIVND (reference sequence). In DNA, the CDR3 is TGTGCCAGTCGGGGAGGATCGTACGAGCAGTACTTC. Translating it yields CASRGGSYEQYF.